A single sample gave rise to the 4 T cell receptor beta chains below, sequenced in a study of blood T cells in healthy people across ages (dated by TCRdb to between 2015 and 2016). Receptor amplification or capture employed 5' RACE. These reads were obtained on an Illumina HiSeq 2500. A second PCR of roughly 7 to 12 cycles was performed with a sample-barcoded 5' primer and a J-beta primer mix. TCRdb reanalyzed the raw reads on its own, using fastp at Q25 for trimming and MiXCR for clone calling, and kept in-frame beta chains. Every entry covers one CDR3 protein and lists the most common genes and DNA from its rows. In this sample the table shows 450,000 to 600,000 distinct CDR3 sequences, about 25% of which occur a single time. Jointly, the top ten make up approximately 3.6% of the sample. Separately, the same data were catalogued under a study of T cells of mothers and their children.

The sequenced material came from blood. These receptors were collected from a boy between 2 and 10 years old in good health.

This clonotype was counted a few times. The chain recombines TRBV25-1 with TRBJ1-5, with a possible D match to TRBD1 (5 bases). The length of the CDR3 is 14 residues. Deletions cut 5 bases from V and 6 bases from J, with 14 bases between. Germline CDR1 reads MGHDK; CDR2 reads SYGVNS. The CDR3 bases are TGTGCCAGCAGTCCTCCGGGGGAGGGTCAGCCCCAGCATTTT. Amino acid sequence: CASSPPGEGQPQHF.

Only a few counts were recorded for this clonotype. The chain carries TRBV27 and TRBJ2-5; 7 bases agree with TRBD2. V lost 0 bases, J lost 4 bases, and 11 bases stayed unmatched. Germline CDR1 is MNHEY and CDR2 is SMNVEV (reference sequence). The CDR3 totals 17 residues. CDR3 amino acids: CASSLSWEGRGGETQYF. CDR3 nucleotide sequence: TGTGCCAGCAGTTTATCGTGGGAGGGTAGAGGAGGAGAGACCCAGTACTTC.

As regards this clonotype: The junction does not match germline at one end; this may be a read error. The chain combines TRBV28 with TRBJ1-5; D may be TRBD1 (5 bases). The CDR3 spans 12 residues. Germline-derived CDR1 and CDR2 are MDHEN and SYDVKM. The DNA of the CDR3 is TGTGCCGGCAGCTCAGGGAATCAGCCCCAGCATTTT. This sequence encodes CAGSSGNQPQHF. Based on the CDR3 plus reference TRBV28 and TRBJ1-5, the full variable domain is DVKVTQSSRYLVKRTGEKVFLECVQDMDHENMFWYRQDPGLGLRLIYFSYDVKMKEKGDIPEGYSVSREKKERFSLILESASTNQTSMYLCAGSSGNQPQHFGDGTRLSIL.

V is TRBV9 and J is TRBJ2-5, with 15 nucleotides matching TRBD2. TRBJ2-1 explains the end of the DNA better; the J call may be wrong. The length of the CDR3 is 15 residues. Germline-derived CDR1 and CDR2 are SGDLS and YYNGEE. The CDR3 loop reads CASNAGTSGRNEQFF. As DNA, the CDR3 is TGTGCCAGCAATGCAGGGACTAGCGGGAGGAATGAGCAGTTCTTC.